A selection of T cell receptor beta chains follows, all from one sample in a study of cytomegalovirus exposure and HLA in healthy donors. Libraries were prepared by immunoSEQ multiplex PCR; TCRdb keeps only in-frame clonotypes and omits some of them. The sample yields about 130,000 clones, 84% seen once. The specimen was PBMCs. The origin of the receptors is a woman aged 18-29 years in good health and CMV-seropositive. Both conserved end residues are part of each CDR3. Each record gives: D gene, J gene, clone size, V gene, CDR3 DNA, CDR3 protein. D genes are given only for firm matches. Some rows mark clone size as missing; the rest say once, few, many or name a class of expanded clone.

TRBD1 TRBJ1-5 . TRBV9 TGTGCCAGCAGTCCAGGGGGCTATCAGCCCCAGCATTTT CASSPGGYQPQHF
TRBD2 TRBJ2-2 . TRBV9 TGTGCCAGCAGCGGACCGGGGGGGCCATACGGGGAGCTGTTTTTT CASSGPGGPYGELFF
. TRBJ1-2 . TRBV5-6 TGTGCCAGCAGCTTGGACTACACCTCTGGCTACACCTTC CASSLDYTSGYTF
TRBD2 TRBJ2-1 few TRBV7-2 TGTGCCAGCAGCCCATTATGGACTAGCGGGAGGAATGAGCAGTTCTTC CASSPLWTSGRNEQFF
TRBD2 TRBJ2-3 . TRBV28 TGTGCCAGCAGTTCGGGACTAACCAACGGGGCGCAGTATTTT CASSSGLTNGAQYF
. TRBJ2-7 . TRBV6-1 TGTGCCAGCAGTGATCGGGGCTACGAGCAGTACTTC CASSDRGYEQYF
. TRBJ2-5 few TRBV14 TGTGCCAGCAGCCAAGCCCCCGCGGGGTTCTTAGAGACCCAGTACTTC CASSQAPAGFLETQYF
. TRBJ2-1 . TRBV28 TGTGCCAGCAGCCACCACTCGAACAATGAGCAGTTCTTC CASSHHSNNEQFF
. TRBJ1-1 . TRBV2 TGTGCCAGCAGTGAATGGGGACAGAACACTGAAGCTTTCTTT CASSEWGQNTEAFF
. TRBJ1-2 . TRBV19 TGTGCCAGTAGTCCCCGGGGAGCCGGTCACTACACCTTC CASSPRGAGHYTF
. TRBJ2-5 . TRBV4-1 TGCGCCAGCATACTGAGGCAAGAGACCCAGTACTTC CASILRQETQYF
TRBD1 TRBJ1-2 . TRBV5-4 TGTGCCAGCAGCGTAGAGACAGGGGACGACTATGGCTACACCTTC CASSVETGDDYGYTF
. TRBJ2-1 . TRBV29-1 TGCAGCGTCGGCCGGGTCCTCACGACCAATGAGCAGTTCTTC CSVGRVLTTNEQFF
. TRBJ1-2 . TRBV6-1 TGTGCCGGCAGTGAACTAGGAAGGAATGGCTACACCTTC CAGSELGRNGYTF
. TRBJ1-5 . TRBV5-6 TGTGCCAGCAGCTCCGGGTCCGGGATCCCTTTAAATTTT CASSSGSGIPLNF
. TRBJ2-5 . TRBV5-1 TGCGCCAGCAGCTTGGTCGACAACTACCAAGAGACCCAGTACTTC CASSLVDNYQETQYF
. TRBJ1-5 once TRBV6-5 TGTGCCAGCAGGATACGGGACACCCGCAATCAGCCCCAGCATTTT CASRIRDTRNQPQHF
TRBD2 TRBJ2-4 . TRBV6-1 TGTGCCAGCAGTGAGGGCGGGGGGGCCATGTACATTCAGTACTTC CASSEGGGAMYIQYF
TRBD2 TRBJ2-7 . TRBV28 TGTGCCAGCAGTGCTTGGTTTAGCGGGGGGACCTACGAGCAGTACTTC CASSAWFSGGTYEQYF
. TRBJ1-1 . TRBV5-1 TGCGCCAGCAGCTTGGCCGGGGGGGAAGCTTTCTTT CASSLAGGEAFF
. TRBJ1-1 few TRBV11-2 TGTGCCAGCACCCGACAGCCCAACACTGAAGCTTTCTTT CASTRQPNTEAFF
. TRBJ2-7 once TRBV7-9 TGTGCCAGCAGCCCAGGGGCCTACGAGCAGTACTTC CASSPGAYEQYF
TRBD1 TRBJ1-5 . TRBV7-9 TGTGCCAGCAGCTTAGTTCAAGGGACAGGGGGCGGGAGCCAGCATTTT CASSLVQGTGGGSQHF
TRBD2 TRBJ2-1 . TRBV4-2 TGTGCCAGCAGCCAAGATAGAGGCGGGGGGGCAGGTGAGCAGTTCTTC CASSQDRGGGAGEQFF
. TRBJ2-5 . TRBV13 TGTGCCAGCAGCCCTTCGGGGTCACGGGAGACCCAGTACTTC CASSPSGSRETQYF
. TRBJ1-1 . TRBV4-1 TGCGCCAGCAGCCAAGATCTTGAAACAGGGTCGTTATTATTCACTGAAGCTTTCTTT CASSQDLETGSLLFTEAFF
TRBD1 TRBJ2-5 once TRBV28 TGTGCCAGCAGTTCCCGGGACAGGTACCAAGAGACCCAGTACTTC CASSSRDRYQETQYF
. TRBJ1-5 . TRBV28 TGTGCCAGCAATCCACACAATCAGCCCCAGCATTTT CASNPHNQPQHF
TRBD2 TRBJ2-1 . TRBV29-1 TGCAGCGTTGACGGTCTAGCGGTCCCCGGCTTAGACAATGAGCAGTTCTTC CSVDGLAVPGLDNEQFF
TRBD1 TRBJ2-5 . TRBV4-1 TGCGCCAGCAGCCAAGAGTACAGGGGGCGGGAGACCCAGTACTTC CASSQEYRGRETQYF
. TRBJ1-5 . TRBV7-6 TGTGCCAGCAGCTCCCATATTGGAGGCAATCAGCCCCAGCATTTT CASSSHIGGNQPQHF
TRBD1 TRBJ1-3 . TRBV4-1 TGCGCCAGCAGCCGCCTGACAGGGACCGGAAACACCATATATTTT CASSRLTGTGNTIYF
TRBD2 TRBJ2-1 . TRBV11-1 TGTGCCAGCAGCCACCGGGTAGCGGGGAGCGATGAGCAGTTCTTC CASSHRVAGSDEQFF
. TRBJ1-4 . TRBV4-1 TGCGCCAGCAGCCAATTTTCGGCGGCTGAAAAACTGTTTTTT CASSQFSAAEKLFF
TRBD1 TRBJ2-4 . TRBV7-6 TGTGCCAGCAGCCCAGGGGGTAAACTAGCCAAAAACATTCAGTACTTC CASSPGGKLAKNIQYF
. TRBJ1-3 once TRBV10-2 TGCGCCACAACAGACGCGGGAAACACCATATATTTT CATTDAGNTIYF
. TRBJ2-2 . TRBV11-2 TGTGCCAGCAGAAGGCCCGGGTCAGCGGGCGGGGAGCTGTTTTTT CASRRPGSAGGELFF
. TRBJ1-5 . TRBV10-3 TGTGCCATGGGGGGGGACAATCAGCCCCAGCATTTT CAMGGDNQPQHF
. TRBJ1-2 . TRBV27 TGTGCCAGCGGGGAGGACGGATACTATGGCTACACCTTC CASGEDGYYGYTF
TRBD1 TRBJ2-5 . TRBV7-3 TGTGCCAGCAGCTTACAGGGGGCGGGGGAGACCCAGTACTTC CASSLQGAGETQYF
. TRBJ1-1 . TRBV27 TGTGCCAGCAGTCGCTATACTACAGGGTTCCAAGGTGTCACTGAAGCTTTCTTT CASSRYTTGFQGVTEAFF
. TRBJ2-4 . TRBV27 TGTGCCAGCAGTTCGGGCGGGTTCTCTGATTGGGATCTAGCCAAAAACATTCAGTACTTC CASSSGGFSDWDLAKNIQYF
. TRBJ2-7 . TRBV19 TGTGCCACCTCAGGGATCCCCTACGAGCAGTACTTC CATSGIPYEQYF
. TRBJ2-1 . TRBV29-1 TGCAGCGTTGAGGAGGGGGCAGGCTACAATGAGCAGTTCTTC CSVEEGAGYNEQFF
. TRBJ2-1 . TRBV9 TGTGCCAGCAGCGTAGATAGGGTGGAAGCTAGCCCCTTCAATGAGCAGTTCTTC CASSVDRVEASPFNEQFF
TRBD1 TRBJ2-7 . TRBV18 TGTGCCAGCTCACCCTCCTCGGGACAGGGGATTCGTGAGCAGTACTTC CASSPSSGQGIREQYF
TRBD2 TRBJ2-5 . TRBV28 TGTGCCAGCAGTTTACAGCGGGGGCAAGAGACCCAGTACTTC CASSLQRGQETQYF
. TRBJ2-5 . TRBV18 TGTGCCAGCTCACCACGCGGGGCAGGGGAGACCCAGTACTTC CASSPRGAGETQYF
. TRBJ1-3 . TRBV2 TGTGCCAGCAGTGAAGTCGGTGCTTCTGGAAACACCATATATTTT CASSEVGASGNTIYF
TRBD1 TRBJ2-2 . TRBV6-5 TGTGCCAGCAGTTCCGGGACAGGGAACACCGGGGAGCTGTTTTTT CASSSGTGNTGELFF
. TRBJ1-2 . TRBV5-4 TGTGCCAGCAGCGCTGCGGGGGGGGCCACCTATGGCTACACCTTC CASSAAGGATYGYTF
TRBD1 TRBJ2-7 . TRBV15 TGTGCCACCAGCAGAGGAGGGACAGGCGAACGCGAGCAGTACTTC CATSRGGTGEREQYF
. TRBJ2-7 . TRBV11-1 TGTGCCAGCAGCTCCGGGACACCCTACGAGCAGTACTTC CASSSGTPYEQYF
TRBD2 TRBJ2-7 . TRBV2 TGTGCCAGCACGACTCCCCTAGCGGGGTCCTACGAGCAGTACTTC CASTTPLAGSYEQYF
TRBD1 TRBJ1-1 . TRBV6-4 TGTGCCAGCAGTGACTTGCCATTGGGACAGCACACTGAAGCTTTCTTT CASSDLPLGQHTEAFF
. TRBJ2-2 . TRBV13 TGTGCCAGCGTCCTGGGGGCTAGCCTCAACACCGGGGAGCTGTTTTTT CASVLGASLNTGELFF
TRBD1 TRBJ2-3 . TRBV6-6 TGTGCCAGCAGTTCGGGGACAGGGGGCACAGATACGCAGTATTTT CASSSGTGGTDTQYF
TRBD1 TRBJ1-5 . TRBV6-5 TGTGCCAGCAGTTCCCTGGGACAGGGCAATCAGCCCCAGCATTTT CASSSLGQGNQPQHF
TRBD1 TRBJ2-5 once TRBV7-9 TGTGCCAGCAGAGCAGACAGGGCGCACGAAGAGACCCAGTACTTC CASRADRAHEETQYF
. TRBJ2-1 . TRBV5-6 TGTGCCAGCAGCTTAGTAGGGCAGACTATCGGGAATGAGCAGTTCTTC CASSLVGQTIGNEQFF